This TCR beta chain was found in a study of OX40 agonist ivuxolimab in advanced cancers. Study-wide results and limits: CD4+ and CD8+ T cells in blood underwent clonal expansion by week 6 at 0.1 to 3.0 mg/kg. The average count of expanded clones was higher among CD8+ T cells than among CD4+.

Deletions cut 1 base from V and 4 bases from J, with 12 bases between. There are 15 residues in the CDR3. Germline V gene data show CDR1 as MNHNS and CDR2 as SASEGT. As concerns this clone: Its antigen is unknown.

Autoimmune disease history or systemic immunosuppression was exclusionary. On cycle 4 day 1 and cycle 7 day 1, as well as at baseline, blood was sampled. Profiling relied on immunoSEQ multiplex PCR, and the TCRdb table lists in-frame clones only, not all of them. Of roughly 16,000 clones in the sample, roughly 75% were seen once. The chain uses TRBV6-1 and TRBJ2-3; D not resolved. The receptor was derived from an adult with an advanced solid tumor such as melanoma, head and neck, liver or kidney cancer. Source: CD4+ or CD8+ T cells sorted from blood, taken in a trial of the OX40 agonist ivuxolimab. DNA for the CDR3: TGTGCCAGCAGTGAAGAAGGAGCGAGAGCAGATACGCAGTATTTT. It codes for CASSEEGARADTQYF.